What follows describes a single TCR beta chain. Its target is unknown. The V gene end was trimmed by 5 bases and the J gene end by 4 bases; junction bases not matched to a gene: 5. The CDR3 has 15 residues. Germline V gene sequence: CDR1 LGHNA, CDR2 YNFKEQ. This record belongs to a study of cytomegalovirus exposure and HLA in healthy donors. Study-wide results and caveats: The study flagged some 170 TCR beta chains as cytomegalovirus-associated.

Data came from immunoSEQ multiplex PCR; TCRdb stores just in-frame clones and leaves some out. The repertoire has 70,000 to 75,000 clones, 94% of them found once; the top ten carry 1.5% to 2%. The TCR originated in a woman aged 18-35 years in good health and CMV-seropositive. The genes are TRBV4-2 and TRBJ2-2; 9 bases are a match to TRBD2. Material for sequencing was PBMCs. The chain's CDR3 is CASSEASGVTGELFF. The CDR3, as DNA: TGTGCCAGCAGCGAGGCTAGCGGGGTCACCGGGGAGCTGTTTTTT.